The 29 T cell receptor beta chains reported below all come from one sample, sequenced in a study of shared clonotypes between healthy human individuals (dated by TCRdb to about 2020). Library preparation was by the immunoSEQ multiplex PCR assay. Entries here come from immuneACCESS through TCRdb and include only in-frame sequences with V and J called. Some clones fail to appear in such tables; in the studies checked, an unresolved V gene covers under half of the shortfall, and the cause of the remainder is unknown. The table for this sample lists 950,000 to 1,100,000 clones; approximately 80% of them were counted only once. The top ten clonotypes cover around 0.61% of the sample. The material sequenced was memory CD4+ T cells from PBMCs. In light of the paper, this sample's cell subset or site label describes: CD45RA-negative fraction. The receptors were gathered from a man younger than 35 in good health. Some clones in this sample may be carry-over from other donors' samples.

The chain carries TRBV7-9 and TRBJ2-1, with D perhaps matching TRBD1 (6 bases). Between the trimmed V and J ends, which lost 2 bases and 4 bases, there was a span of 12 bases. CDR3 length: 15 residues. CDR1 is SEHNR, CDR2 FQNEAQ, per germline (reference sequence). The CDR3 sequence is CASSLQGFLYNEQFF. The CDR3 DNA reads TGTGCCAGCAGCTTACAGGGGTTTCTTTACAATGAGCAGTTCTTC. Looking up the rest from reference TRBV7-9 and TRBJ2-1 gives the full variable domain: DTGVSQNPRHKITKRGQNVTFRCDPISEHNRLYWYRQTLGQGPEFLTYFQNEAQLEKSRLLSDRFSAERPKGSFSTLEIQRTEQGDSAMYLCASSLQGFLYNEQFFGPGTRLTVL.

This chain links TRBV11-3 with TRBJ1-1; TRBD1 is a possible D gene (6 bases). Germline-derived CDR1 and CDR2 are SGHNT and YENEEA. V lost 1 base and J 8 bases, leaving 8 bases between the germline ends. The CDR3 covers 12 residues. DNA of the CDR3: TGTGCCAGCAGCTTAGGAAGGGGGGAAGCTTTCTTT. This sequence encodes CASSLGRGEAFF.

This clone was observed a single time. CDR3 nucleotides: TGTGCCAGCAGCCCAGGAGCGGGCACTCAAGAGACCCAGTACTTC. Its protein product is CASSPGAGTQETQYF. The V call is TRBV7-9, the J call TRBJ2-5; a possible D gene is TRBD2 (6 bases). The CDR3 has 15 residues. V was pared by 5 bases and J by 2 bases, with 15 bases between. Germline CDR1 is SEHNR and CDR2 is FQNEAQ (reference sequence).

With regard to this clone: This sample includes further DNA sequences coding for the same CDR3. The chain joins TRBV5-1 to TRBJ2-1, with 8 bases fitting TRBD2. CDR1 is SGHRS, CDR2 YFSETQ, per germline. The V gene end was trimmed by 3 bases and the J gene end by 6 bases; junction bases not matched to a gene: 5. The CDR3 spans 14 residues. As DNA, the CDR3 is TGCGCCAGCAGCTCCGGACTAGCTGTCAATGAGCAGTTCTTC. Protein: CASSSGLAVNEQFF.

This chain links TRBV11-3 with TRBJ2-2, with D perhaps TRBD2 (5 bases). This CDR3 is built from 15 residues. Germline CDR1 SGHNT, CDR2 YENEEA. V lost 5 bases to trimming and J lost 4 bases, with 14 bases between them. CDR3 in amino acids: CASSPRSGGTGELFF. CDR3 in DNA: TGTGCCAGCAGCCCCAGGAGCGGAGGCACCGGGGAGCTGTTTTTT.

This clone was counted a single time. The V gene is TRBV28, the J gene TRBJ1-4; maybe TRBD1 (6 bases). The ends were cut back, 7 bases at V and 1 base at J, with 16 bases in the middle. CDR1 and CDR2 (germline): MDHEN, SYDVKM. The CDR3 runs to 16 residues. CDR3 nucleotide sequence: TGTGCCAGCACCCCGGGGGGGGCTGTAACTAATGAAAAACTGTTTTTT. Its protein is CASTPGGAVTNEKLFF.

CDR3 amino acids: CASRGTGARYEQYF. CDR3 in DNA: TGTGCCAGCAGGGGGACAGGGGCTCGCTACGAGCAGTACTTC. The chain joins TRBV6-1 to TRBJ2-7, with 10 bases fitting TRBD1. Germline V lookup: CDR1 MNHNS, CDR2 SASEGT. V lost 6 bases to trimming and J lost 3 bases; unmatched junction nucleotides: 5. This CDR3 region has 14 residues.

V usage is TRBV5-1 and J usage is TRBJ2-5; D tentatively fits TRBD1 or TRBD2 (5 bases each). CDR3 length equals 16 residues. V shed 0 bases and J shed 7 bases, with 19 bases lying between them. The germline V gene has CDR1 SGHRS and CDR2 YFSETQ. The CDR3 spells CASSLGWDGPRGTQYF. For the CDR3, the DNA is TGCGCCAGCAGCTTGGGTTGGGACGGGCCGAGGGGGACCCAGTACTTC.

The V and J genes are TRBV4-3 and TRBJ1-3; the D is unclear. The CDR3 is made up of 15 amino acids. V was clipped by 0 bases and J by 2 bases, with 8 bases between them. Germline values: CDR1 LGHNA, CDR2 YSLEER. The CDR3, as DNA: TGCGCCAGCAGCCAAGACCGGTTCACTGGAAACACCATATATTTT. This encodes CASSQDRFTGNTIYF.

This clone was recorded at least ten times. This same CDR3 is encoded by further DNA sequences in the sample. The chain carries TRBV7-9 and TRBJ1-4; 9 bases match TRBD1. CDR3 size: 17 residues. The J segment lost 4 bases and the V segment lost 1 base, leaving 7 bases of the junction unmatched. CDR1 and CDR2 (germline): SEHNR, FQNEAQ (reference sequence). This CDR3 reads CASSLGRGGQGNEKLFF. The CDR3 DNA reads TGTGCCAGCAGCTTAGGCAGAGGGGGACAGGGTAATGAAAAACTGTTTTTT.

The CDR3 loop is CASSLRRELYNEQFF. The CDR3 DNA sequence: TGTGCCAGCAGTTTGAGGCGGGAACTCTACAATGAGCAGTTCTTC. V usage is TRBV28 and J usage is TRBJ2-1, with D possibly TRBD2 on 6 matching bases. Per the germline V gene, CDR1 is MDHEN and CDR2 is SYDVKM. The CDR3 consists of 15 residues. The ends were cut back, 3 bases at V and 3 bases at J, with 12 bases in the middle. Together with reference TRBV28 and TRBJ2-1, the CDR3 gives the full variable domain: DVKVTQSSRYLVKRTGEKVFLECVQDMDHENMFWYRQDPGLGLRLIYFSYDVKMKEKGDIPEGYSVSREKKERFSLILESASTNQTSMYLCASSLRRELYNEQFFGPGTRLTVL.

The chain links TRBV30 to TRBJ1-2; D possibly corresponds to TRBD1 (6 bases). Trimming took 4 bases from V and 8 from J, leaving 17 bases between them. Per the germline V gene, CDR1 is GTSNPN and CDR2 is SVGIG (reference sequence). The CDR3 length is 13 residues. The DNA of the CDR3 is TGTGCCTGGATTCCCGGTCGGGGGGGCGGCTACACCTTC. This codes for CAWIPGRGGGYTF.

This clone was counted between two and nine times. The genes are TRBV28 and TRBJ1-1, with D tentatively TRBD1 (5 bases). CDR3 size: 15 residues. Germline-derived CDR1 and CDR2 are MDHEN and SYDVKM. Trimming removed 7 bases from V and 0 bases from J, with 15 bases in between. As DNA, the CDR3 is TGTGCCAGCACAATAGGGGCAGGGATGAACACTGAAGCTTTCTTT. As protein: CASTIGAGMNTEAFF.

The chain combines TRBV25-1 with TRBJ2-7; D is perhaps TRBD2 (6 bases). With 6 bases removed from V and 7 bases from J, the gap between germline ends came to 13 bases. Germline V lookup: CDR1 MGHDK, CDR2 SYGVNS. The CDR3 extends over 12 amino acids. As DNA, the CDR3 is TGTGCCAGCAGCTCCCTTGGAGGGGAGCAGTACTTC. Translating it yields CASSSLGGEQYF.

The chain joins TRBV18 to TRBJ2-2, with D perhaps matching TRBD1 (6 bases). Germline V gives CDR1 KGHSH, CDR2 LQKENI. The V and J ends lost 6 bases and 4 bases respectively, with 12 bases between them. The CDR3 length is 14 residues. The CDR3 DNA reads TGTGCCAGCTCCCAGGGGCTCCTCACCGGGGAGCTGTTTTTT. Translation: CASSQGLLTGELFF.

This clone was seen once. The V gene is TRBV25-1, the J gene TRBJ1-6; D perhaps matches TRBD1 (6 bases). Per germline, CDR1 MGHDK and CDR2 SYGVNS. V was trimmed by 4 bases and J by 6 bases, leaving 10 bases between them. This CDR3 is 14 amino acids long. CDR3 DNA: TGTGCCAGCAGTGGGCAGGGGTTTAATTCACCCCTCCACTTT. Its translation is CASSGQGFNSPLHF.

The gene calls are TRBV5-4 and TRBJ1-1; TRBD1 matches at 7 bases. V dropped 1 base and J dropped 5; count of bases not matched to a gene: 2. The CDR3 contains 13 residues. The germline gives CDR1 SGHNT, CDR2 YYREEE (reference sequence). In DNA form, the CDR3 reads TGTGCCAGCAGCTTGCACAGGGGAACTGAAGCTTTCTTT. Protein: CASSLHRGTEAFF.

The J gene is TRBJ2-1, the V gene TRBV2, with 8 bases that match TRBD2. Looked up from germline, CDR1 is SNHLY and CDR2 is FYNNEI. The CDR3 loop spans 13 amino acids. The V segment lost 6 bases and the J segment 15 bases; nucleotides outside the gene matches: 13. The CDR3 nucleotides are TGTGCCAGCAGGCCCCGGACTAGCACGTTGGCGTTCTTC. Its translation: CASRPRTSTLAFF.

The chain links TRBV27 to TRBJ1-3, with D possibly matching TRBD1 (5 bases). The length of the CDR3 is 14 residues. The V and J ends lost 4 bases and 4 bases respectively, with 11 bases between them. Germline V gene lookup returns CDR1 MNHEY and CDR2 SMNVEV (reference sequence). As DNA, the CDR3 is TGTGCCAGCAGTTCGACCAGGACAGGAAACACCATATATTTT. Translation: CASSSTRTGNTIYF.

CDR3 amino acids: CASSPLGLAGARDEQFF. Written as DNA, the CDR3 is TGCGCCAGCAGCCCGCTGGGACTAGCGGGAGCGCGGGACGAGCAGTTCTTC. V usage is TRBV4-1 and J usage is TRBJ2-1; 14 nucleotides match TRBD2. This CDR3 is 17 amino acids long. V lost 4 bases to trimming and J lost 10 bases; unmatched junction nucleotides: 12. Per germline, CDR1 MGHRA and CDR2 YSYEKL.

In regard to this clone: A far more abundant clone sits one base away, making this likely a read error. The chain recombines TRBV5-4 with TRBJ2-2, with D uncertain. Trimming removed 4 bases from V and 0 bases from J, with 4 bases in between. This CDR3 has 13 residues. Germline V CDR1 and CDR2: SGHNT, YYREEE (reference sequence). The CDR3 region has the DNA TGTGCCAGCAGCACCCCGAACACCGGGGAGCTGTTTTTT. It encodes CASSTPNTGELFF.

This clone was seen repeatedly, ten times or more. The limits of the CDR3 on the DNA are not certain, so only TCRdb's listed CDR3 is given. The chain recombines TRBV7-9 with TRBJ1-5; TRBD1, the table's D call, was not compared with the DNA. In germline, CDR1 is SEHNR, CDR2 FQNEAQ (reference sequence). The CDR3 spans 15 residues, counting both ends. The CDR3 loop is CASSSSGQANQPQHF.

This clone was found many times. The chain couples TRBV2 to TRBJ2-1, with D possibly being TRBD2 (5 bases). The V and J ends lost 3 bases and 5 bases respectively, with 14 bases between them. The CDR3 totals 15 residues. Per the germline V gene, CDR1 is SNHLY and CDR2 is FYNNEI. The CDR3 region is CASSDEGARNNEQFF. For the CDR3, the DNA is TGTGCCAGCAGTGATGAGGGAGCTAGGAACAATGAGCAGTTCTTC.

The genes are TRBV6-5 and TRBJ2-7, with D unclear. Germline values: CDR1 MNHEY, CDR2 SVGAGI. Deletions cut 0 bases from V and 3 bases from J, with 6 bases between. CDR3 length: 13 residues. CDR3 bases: TGTGCCAGCAGTTACTCGATACGCTACGAGCAGTACTTC. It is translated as CASSYSIRYEQYF.

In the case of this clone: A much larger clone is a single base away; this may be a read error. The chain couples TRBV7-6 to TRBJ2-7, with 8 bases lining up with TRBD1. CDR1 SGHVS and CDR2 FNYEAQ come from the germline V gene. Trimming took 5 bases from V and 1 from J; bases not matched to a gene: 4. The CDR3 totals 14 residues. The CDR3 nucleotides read TGTGCCAGCAGCCAAGGACAGGGTTCCTACGAGCAGTACTTC. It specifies CASSQGQGSYEQYF.

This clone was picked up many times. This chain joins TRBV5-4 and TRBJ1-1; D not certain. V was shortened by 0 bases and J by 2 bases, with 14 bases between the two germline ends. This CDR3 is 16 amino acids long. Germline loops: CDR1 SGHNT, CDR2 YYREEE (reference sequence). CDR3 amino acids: CASSLGSKPPNTEAFF. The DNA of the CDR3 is TGTGCCAGCAGCTTGGGTTCGAAGCCCCCAAACACTGAAGCTTTCTTT. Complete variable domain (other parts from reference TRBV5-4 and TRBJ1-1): ETGVTQSPTHLIKTRGQQVTLRCSSQSGHNTVSWYQQALGQGPQFIFQYYREEENGRGNFPPRFSGLQFPNYSSELNVNALELDDSALYLCASSLGSKPPNTEAFFGQGTRLTVV.

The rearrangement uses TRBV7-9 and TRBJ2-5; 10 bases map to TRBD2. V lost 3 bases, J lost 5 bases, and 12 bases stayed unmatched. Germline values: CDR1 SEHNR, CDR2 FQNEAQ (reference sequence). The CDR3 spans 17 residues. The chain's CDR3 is CASSLGSDSGRYETQYF. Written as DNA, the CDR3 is TGTGCCAGCAGCTTGGGGTCGGATAGCGGGAGGTATGAGACCCAGTACTTC.

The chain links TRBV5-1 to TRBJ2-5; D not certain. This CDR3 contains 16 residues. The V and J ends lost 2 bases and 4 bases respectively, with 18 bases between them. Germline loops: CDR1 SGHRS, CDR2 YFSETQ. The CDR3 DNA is TGCGCCAGCAGCTTTTCAGACACCAGTACTTCAGAGACCCAGTACTTC. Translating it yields CASSFSDTSTSETQYF.

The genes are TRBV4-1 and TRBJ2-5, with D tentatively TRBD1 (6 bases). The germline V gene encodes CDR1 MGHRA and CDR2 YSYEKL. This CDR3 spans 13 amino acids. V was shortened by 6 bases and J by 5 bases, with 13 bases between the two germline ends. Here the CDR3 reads CASSPTGWETQYF. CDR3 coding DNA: TGCGCCAGCAGTCCTACAGGGTGGGAGACCCAGTACTTC.